Each of the 17 T cell receptor beta chains below was sequenced from the same sample in a study of Ad26.COV2.S vaccination and SARS-CoV-2 variants. As for treatment: some 20 received Ad26.COV2.S at low or high dose, single or two shots; about 5 received placebo; per-sample allocation not given. Sample collection was performed on day 63 after the first vaccine or placebo injection. TCRdb's table, derived via immunoSEQ multiplex PCR, lists solely in-frame clones and lacks some. The sample holds 400,000 to 500,000 clones; 88% are singletons and the top ten take around 3.6%. The material was peripheral blood, obtained in a trial of Ad26.COV2.S vaccine versus placebo. These receptor sequences come from a person between 18 and 65 years old who received the Ad26.COV2.S COVID-19 vaccine or a placebo.

This chain joins TRBV5-4 and TRBJ2-4; the D call may be TRBD1 or TRBD2 (5 bases each). V lost 2 bases and J 5 bases, leaving 8 bases between the germline ends. CDR3 length equals 13 residues. Germline V gives CDR1 SGHNT, CDR2 YYREEE (reference sequence). CDR3 loop: CASSFGAENIQYF. The DNA of the CDR3 is TGTGCCAGCAGCTTCGGGGCTGAAAACATTCAGTACTTC.

The genes are TRBV9 and TRBJ2-7, with 10 positions matching TRBD1. Germline lookup yields CDR1 SGDLS and CDR2 YYNGEE. The trim removed 0 bases at V and 6 bases at J, leaving 3 bases unmatched. The CDR3 consists of 14 residues. CDR3: CASSVGQGAREQYF. CDR3 DNA sequence: TGTGCCAGCAGCGTAGGACAGGGGGCGCGCGAGCAGTACTTC.

The rearrangement uses TRBV5-1 and TRBJ2-7, with D hard to call. The CDR3 contains 16 residues. V was pared by 0 bases and J by 3 bases, with 16 bases between. In germline, CDR1 is SGHRS, CDR2 YFSETQ. CDR3 residues: CASSLAPGSTVYEQYF. The CDR3 DNA is TGCGCCAGCAGCTTGGCCCCGGGCTCGACCGTCTACGAGCAGTACTTC. The whole variable domain, filled in from reference TRBV5-1 and TRBJ2-7, reads KAGVTQTPRYLIKTRGQQVTLSCSPISGHRSVSWYQQTPGQGLQFLFEYFSETQRNKGNFPGRFSGRQFSNSRSEMNVSTLELGDSALYLCASSLAPGSTVYEQYFGPGTRLTVT.

This chain joins TRBV9 and TRBJ2-1; 9 bases align to TRBD1. CDR3 length equals 15 residues. Germline V gene data show CDR1 as SGDLS and CDR2 as YYNGEE. V lost 0 bases and J lost 4; bases outside the gene matches: 2. The CDR3 loop is CASSVDRGLYNEQFF. CDR3 DNA: TGTGCCAGCAGCGTAGACAGGGGGCTTTACAATGAGCAGTTCTTC.

The genes are TRBV30 and TRBJ2-3, with D possibly TRBD1 on 5 matching bases. The CDR3 runs to 13 residues. With 4 bases removed from V and 4 bases from J, the gap between germline ends came to 12 bases. Germline CDR1 GTSNPN, CDR2 SVGIG (reference sequence). The CDR3 bases are TGTGCCTGGACCTCTGGGGCCGCAGATACGCAGTATTTT. It encodes CAWTSGAADTQYF.

This clone was found a few times. The V gene is TRBV27, the J gene TRBJ1-2; maybe TRBD1 (5 bases). Per the germline V gene, CDR1 is MNHEY and CDR2 is SMNVEV (reference sequence). The CDR3 is 15 residues long. V dropped 6 bases and J dropped 4 bases, with 18 bases sitting between them. The chain's CDR3 is CASSRIPVGGYGYTF. The DNA for the CDR3 is TGTGCCAGCAGCCGGATCCCCGTCGGGGGCTATGGCTACACCTTC.

The rearrangement links TRBV7-2 to TRBJ2-1, with TRBD2 identical over 8 bases. The CDR3 spans 19 residues. CDR1 and CDR2 (germline): SGHTA, FQGNSA. J was trimmed by 7 bases and V by 0 bases; bases with no gene match: 17. The CDR3 protein is CASSLAGPRSTSGGNEQFF. The CDR3 DNA is TGTGCCAGCAGCTTAGCGGGGCCAAGGTCTACTAGCGGTGGTAATGAGCAGTTCTTC.

The chain has TRBV6-5 and TRBJ2-2; tentative D call: TRBD1 (6 bases). The V end lost 6 bases, the J end lost 2 bases, and 10 bases lay between the germline ends. Germline V gene sequence: CDR1 MNHEY, CDR2 SVGAGI. The CDR3 loop spans 14 amino acids. CDR3 coding DNA: TGTGCCAGCAGCCGGGACACTAACACCGGGGAGCTGTTTTTT. This gives the protein CASSRDTNTGELFF.

This clone was picked up one time. The genes are TRBV7-3 and TRBJ1-4, with D possibly TRBD1 on 5 matching bases. The CDR3 runs 18 residues. Germline values: CDR1 SGHTA, CDR2 FQGTGA. Trimming shortened V by 1 base and J by 7 bases, and 22 bases separated the two germline ends. The CDR3 DNA reads as TGTGCCAGCAGCTTAAGGGACTCCTTTTTGGTGGGCCCTGAAAAACTGTTTTTT. Encoded protein: CASSLRDSFLVGPEKLFF.

The V and J genes are TRBV28 and TRBJ2-3, with D possibly being TRBD1 (5 bases). There are 17 residues in the CDR3. CDR1 is MDHEN, CDR2 SYDVKM, per germline. The V and J ends lost 4 bases and 1 base respectively, with 18 bases between them. The CDR3: CASSSLKQELGTDTQYF. The DNA for the CDR3 is TGTGCCAGCAGTTCGTTAAAACAGGAATTAGGCACAGATACGCAGTATTTT.

The chain employs TRBV7-2 and TRBJ2-2; D is undetermined. The CDR3 runs 15 residues. The V end was cut by 6 bases, the J end by 2 bases, with 13 bases between. Germline loops: CDR1 SGHTA, CDR2 FQGNSA. The CDR3 DNA follows: TGTGCCAGCAGACCGGGCGGTCCAAACACCGGGGAGCTGTTTTTT. Amino acid sequence: CASRPGGPNTGELFF.

This clone was observed once. The chain couples TRBV19 to TRBJ2-7; D could derive from TRBD1 or TRBD2 (6 bases each). CDR1 is LNHDA and CDR2 is SQIVND in the germline V gene (reference sequence). The CDR3 runs to 15 residues. With 3 bases removed from V and 4 bases from J, the gap between germline ends came to 16 bases. In nucleotides, the CDR3 is TGTGCCAGTAGTATGGACGGGGGCCGGGGGTACGAGCAGTACTTC. Protein sequence: CASSMDGGRGYEQYF. Drawing the rest from reference TRBV19 and TRBJ2-7, the complete variable domain is DGGITQSPKYLFRKEGQNVTLSCEQNLNHDAMYWYRQDPGQGLRLIYYSQIVNDFQKGDIAEGYSVSREKKESFPLTVTSAQKNPTAFYLCASSMDGGRGYEQYFGPGTRLTVT.

The CDR3 reads CASSQDWGRITGELFF. The CDR3 coding sequence is TGTGCCAGCAGCCAAGATTGGGGGCGCATCACCGGGGAGCTGTTTTTT. This chain links TRBV3-1 (or the pseudogene TRBV3-2) with TRBJ2-2; D possibly corresponds to TRBD1 (6 bases). Germline V gene sequence: CDR1 LGHDT, CDR2 YNNKEL (reference sequence). This CDR3 contains 16 residues. The V and J ends lost 0 bases and 4 bases respectively, with 12 bases between them.

This sequence joins TRBV7-2 and TRBJ1-5, with D unresolved. Trimming pared 2 bases from V and 10 bases from J, leaving 12 bases between. Germline CDR1 and CDR2: SGHTA and FQGNSA. The CDR3 has 13 residues. The CDR3 DNA is TGTGCCAGCAGCTTATCTCGGGTTCAACCCCAGCATTTT. This gives the protein CASSLSRVQPQHF.

This clone has only one observation. The V gene is TRBV7-9, the J gene TRBJ1-2, with unresolved D. This CDR3 comprises 12 residues. Germline lookup yields CDR1 SEHNR and CDR2 FQNEAQ (reference sequence). The V end lost 5 bases, the J end lost 8 bases, and 12 bases lay between the germline ends. The CDR3 sequence: CASSLGNGGYTF. The CDR3 DNA is TGTGCCAGCAGCCTGGGGAACGGGGGCTACACCTTC.

The chain couples TRBV29-1 to TRBJ1-2, with a weak D call TRBD1 (5 bases). The CDR3 totals 13 residues. Germline V CDR1 and CDR2: SQVTM, ANQGSEA. V shed 4 bases and J shed 7 bases, with 16 bases lying between them. The CDR3 DNA follows: TGCAGCGTTGCGCAGGGACCTACTGCTGGCTACACCTTC. Its protein is CSVAQGPTAGYTF.

V and J are TRBV4-3 and TRBJ2-1, with D perhaps given as TRBD1 or TRBD2 (5 bases each). The germline V and J ends were trimmed by 1 base and 13 bases, with 14 bases remaining between them. This CDR3 is 13 amino acids long. Germline V gene lookup returns CDR1 LGHNA and CDR2 YSLEER. The CDR3 DNA is TGCGCCAGCAGCCAAGCGGGGCCGGCGGTACAGTTCTTC. Its translation: CASSQAGPAVQFF.